This T cell receptor beta chain derives from a study of cytomegalovirus exposure and HLA in healthy donors. This PCR relied on a set of 60 Vbeta primers and 13 Jbeta primers. Method: immunoSEQ multiplex PCR; TCRdb's copy keeps in-frame clones and lacks some. The sample lists under 110,000 clones; around 85% were seen once. The germline V gene has CDR1 SGHAT and CDR2 FQNNGV. This CDR3 contains 11 residues. V gave up 3 bases and J gave up 5 bases, with 4 bases separating them. The TCR comes from a man aged 30-40 years in good health and CMV-seronegative. Material for sequencing was PBMCs. This rearrangement joins TRBV11-2 to TRBJ2-5; unclear D gene. The CDR3 region has the DNA TGTGCCAGCAGCTTCAGGGAGACCCAGTACTTC. Amino acid sequence: CASSFRETQYF.